The 17 T cell receptor beta chains below come from one sample, sequenced in a study of T cell changes during pregnancy in multiple sclerosis. Data came from immunoSEQ multiplex PCR; TCRdb stores just in-frame clones and leaves some out. The sample includes approximately 30,000 clones, about 89% seen only once; the top ten take 8%. The sample in question was CD8+ T cells from peripheral blood mononuclear cells, obtained before pregnancy. The receptors shown here come from a female donor with multiple sclerosis, enrolled in a pregnancy study.

The chain has TRBV4-1 and TRBJ2-2, with D possibly being TRBD2 (5 bases). The CDR3 runs to 15 residues. Trimming took off 4 bases at V and 4 bases at J, with 13 bases between the two ends. From germline, CDR1 is MGHRA and CDR2 YSYEKL. The CDR3 region is CASSPQRARTGELFF. The CDR3 region has the DNA TGCGCCAGCAGCCCACAGAGGGCGCGCACCGGGGAGCTGTTTTTT.

The chain has TRBV25-1 and TRBJ1-1; D perhaps matches TRBD1 (6 bases). This CDR3 has 16 amino acids. V lost 2 bases and J lost 1, with 14 bases in between. Germline CDR1 reads MGHDK; CDR2 reads SYGVNS. CDR3 nucleotide sequence: TGTGCCAGCAGTGAAGGGGTCTGGGGGCGGAACACTGAAGCTTTCTTT. Translating gives CASSEGVWGRNTEAFF.

This clone was detected only once. J is TRBJ1-1 and V is TRBV30; 7 bases are a match to TRBD1. The germline V gene encodes CDR1 GTSNPN and CDR2 SVGIG (reference sequence). The CDR3 is made up of 13 amino acids. The junction had 3 bases not matched to a gene; V was cut back by 3 bases and J by 2 bases. CDR3 nucleotide sequence: TGTGCCTGGAGCTACAGGGGAAACACTGAAGCTTTCTTT. Its translation is CAWSYRGNTEAFF.

The chain carries TRBV7-9 and TRBJ2-1; D gene uncertain. The CDR3 loop spans 12 amino acids. The germline V gene has CDR1 SEHNR and CDR2 FQNEAQ (reference sequence). Trimming removed 2 bases at V and 8 bases at J, with 7 bases between. The CDR3 bases are TGTGCCAGCAGCTTACGTGCAGATGAGCAGTTCTTC. Its translation: CASSLRADEQFF.

V is TRBV7-8 and J is TRBJ1-5; D gene uncertain. Deletions cut 5 bases from V and 1 base from J, with 15 bases between. Per the germline V gene, CDR1 is SGHVS and CDR2 is FQNEAQ. This CDR3 is 16 amino acids long. The CDR3 here is CASSLRPRSSNQPQHF. The CDR3 nucleotides read TGTGCCAGCAGCCTCCGCCCCCGGTCCAGCAATCAGCCCCAGCATTTT.

This chain joins TRBV19 and TRBJ1-1, with 9 positions matching TRBD1. V lost 2 bases to trimming and J lost 1 base; unmatched junction nucleotides: 2. The CDR3 totals 15 residues. Per the germline V gene, CDR1 is LNHDA and CDR2 is SQIVND (reference sequence). The CDR3 is CASSIMGQGNTEAFF. As DNA, the CDR3 is TGTGCCAGTAGTATAATGGGACAGGGGAACACTGAAGCTTTCTTT.

The table lists this clone with a count of one. The chain combines TRBV10-3 with TRBJ1-2, with D uncertain. Trimming removed 1 base at V and 6 bases at J, with 12 bases between. The CDR3 runs 14 residues. In germline, CDR1 is ENHRY, CDR2 SYGVKD. CDR3 in DNA: TGTGCCATCAGTGAGTACGGGATAGAAGATGGCTACACCTTC. Amino acid sequence: CAISEYGIEDGYTF.

The chain employs TRBV15 and TRBJ1-6; D remains unclear. The CDR3 loop spans 13 amino acids. Trimming removed 3 bases at V and 6 bases at J, with 6 bases between. Germline loops: CDR1 LNHNV, CDR2 YYDKDF (reference sequence). CDR3 sequence: CATSSPGNSPLHF. CDR3 DNA sequence: TGTGCCACCAGCAGTCCCGGTAATTCACCCCTCCACTTT.

The rearrangement joins TRBV19 to TRBJ1-6; 7 bases line up with TRBD1. Germline V gene sequence: CDR1 LNHDA, CDR2 SQIVND (reference sequence). The CDR3 length is 17 residues. J gave up 7 bases and V 1 base, and 10 bases lay outside the gene matches. The CDR3 loop reads CASSIVGQTSGNSPLHF. The CDR3 region has the DNA TGTGCCAGTAGTATAGTGGGACAGACCTCCGGGAATTCACCCCTCCACTTT.

V gene TRBV19 combines with J gene TRBJ1-1; TRBD1 is a possible D gene (6 bases). The CDR3 sequence is 14 residues long. Trimming stripped 8 bases from V and 0 bases from J, with 13 bases between. Germline assignment: CDR1 LNHDA and CDR2 SQIVND (reference sequence). Written as DNA, the CDR3 is TGTGCCAGTGCCCCGACAGGCATGAACACTGAAGCTTTCTTT. Translating it yields CASAPTGMNTEAFF.

The chain links TRBV7-9 to TRBJ2-2; TRBD1 agrees at 7 bases. V shed 1 base and J 7 bases; nucleotides not matched to a gene: 6. In germline, CDR1 is SEHNR, CDR2 FQNEAQ (reference sequence). This CDR3 has 15 residues. The CDR3 nucleotides read TGTGCCAGCAGCTTAGTGGGGGACAGCATCGGGGAGCTGTTTTTT. It encodes CASSLVGDSIGELFF.

The rearrangement links TRBV7-9 to TRBJ2-7; D perhaps matches TRBD2 (6 bases). CDR1 and CDR2 (germline): SEHNR, FQNEAQ (reference sequence). The CDR3 contains 14 residues. Deletions cut 2 bases from V and 1 base from J, with 9 bases between. The CDR3 sequence is CASSLPGLSYEQYF. The CDR3 DNA sequence: TGTGCCAGCAGCTTACCGGGACTTTCCTACGAGCAGTACTTC.

This chain joins TRBV4-3 and TRBJ2-7, with 11 nucleotides matching TRBD2. CDR1 and CDR2 from the germline V gene are LGHNA and YSLEER. The CDR3 extends over 21 amino acids. Trimming took 0 bases from V and 0 from J; bases not matched to a gene: 16. CDR3 loop: CASSQDLSSTVGLADSYEQYF. CDR3 nucleotide sequence: TGCGCCAGCAGCCAAGACCTCTCTAGCACCGTGGGACTAGCGGACTCCTACGAGCAGTACTTC.

The chain carries TRBV10-2 and TRBJ2-3; 9 bases are shared with TRBD2. Trimming at V came to 0 bases and at J to 3 bases, leaving 4 bases not matched to a gene. The length of the CDR3 is 16 residues. Germline V CDR1 and CDR2: WSHSY, SAAADI. The CDR3 reads CASSESLAGETDTQYF. The CDR3 nucleotides are TGCGCCAGCAGTGAGTCGTTAGCGGGGGAGACAGATACGCAGTATTTT.

The chain is built from TRBV27 and TRBJ1-5; TRBD1 might be the D (6 bases). Deletions cut 2 bases from V and 6 bases from J, with 11 bases between. The CDR3 spans 14 residues. Germline CDR1 and CDR2: MNHEY and SMNVEV (reference sequence). The CDR3 spells CASSLEGGRQPQHF. The CDR3 DNA follows: TGTGCCAGCAGTTTAGAGGGGGGGCGTCAGCCCCAGCATTTT.

This rearrangement joins TRBV19 to TRBJ1-1, with TRBD1 matching 9 bases. The V and J ends lost 4 bases and 4 bases, in that order; junction bases with no gene match: 4. The V gene's germline CDR1 is LNHDA and CDR2 SQIVND (reference sequence). CDR3 length: 14 residues. The CDR3: CASSRGTGFTEAFF. The CDR3 nucleotides are TGTGCCAGTAGTAGGGGGACAGGGTTCACTGAAGCTTTCTTT.

V and J are TRBV30 and TRBJ1-5; no firm D call. Trimming pared 0 bases from V and 7 bases from J, leaving 13 bases between. The CDR3 runs 14 residues. Germline V gives CDR1 GTSNPN, CDR2 SVGIG (reference sequence). Here the CDR3 DNA reads TGTGCCTGGAGTGTGTGGGGTGGAGGCCAGCCCCAGCATTTT. It codes for CAWSVWGGGQPQHF.